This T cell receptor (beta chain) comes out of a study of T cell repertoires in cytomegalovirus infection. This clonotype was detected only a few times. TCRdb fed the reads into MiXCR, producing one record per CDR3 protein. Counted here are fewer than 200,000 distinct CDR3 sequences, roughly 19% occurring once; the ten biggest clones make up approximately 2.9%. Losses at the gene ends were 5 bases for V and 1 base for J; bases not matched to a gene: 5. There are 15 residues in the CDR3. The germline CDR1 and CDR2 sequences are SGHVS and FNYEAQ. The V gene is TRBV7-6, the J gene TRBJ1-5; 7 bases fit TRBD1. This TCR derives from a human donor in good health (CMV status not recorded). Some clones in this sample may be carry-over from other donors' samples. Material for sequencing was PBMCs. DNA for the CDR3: TGTGCCAGCAGCCCCGACAGGGTAAGCAATCAGCCCCAGCATTTT. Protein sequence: CASSPDRVSNQPQHF.